The T cell receptor beta chain described here comes from a study of control samples from healthy donors and cancer patients. TCRdb keeps only in-frame clones here, not all; method: immunoSEQ multiplex PCR. The sample contains 150,000 to 200,000 clones, 91% of which appear only once. This CDR3 spans 16 amino acids. Germline-derived CDR1 and CDR2 are SGHVS and FNYEAQ. The V gene lost 2 bases and the J gene lost 1 base, with 14 bases spanning the gap. The V gene is TRBV7-6, the J gene TRBJ1-2; tentatively, D is TRBD1 (6 bases). This sequence was found in a woman younger than 45 in good health. The sequenced sample was blood. CDR3 loop: CASSLRTGRSNYGYTF. As DNA, the CDR3 is TGTGCCAGCAGCTTACGTACAGGGAGGAGTAACTATGGCTACACCTTC. The variable domain in full, completed from reference TRBV7-6 and TRBJ1-2, reads GAGVSQSPRYKVTKRGQDVALRCDPISGHVSLYWYRQALGQGPEFLTYFNYEAQQDKSGLPNDRFSAERPEGSISTLTIQRTEQRDSAMYRCASSLRTGRSNYGYTFGSGTRLTVV.